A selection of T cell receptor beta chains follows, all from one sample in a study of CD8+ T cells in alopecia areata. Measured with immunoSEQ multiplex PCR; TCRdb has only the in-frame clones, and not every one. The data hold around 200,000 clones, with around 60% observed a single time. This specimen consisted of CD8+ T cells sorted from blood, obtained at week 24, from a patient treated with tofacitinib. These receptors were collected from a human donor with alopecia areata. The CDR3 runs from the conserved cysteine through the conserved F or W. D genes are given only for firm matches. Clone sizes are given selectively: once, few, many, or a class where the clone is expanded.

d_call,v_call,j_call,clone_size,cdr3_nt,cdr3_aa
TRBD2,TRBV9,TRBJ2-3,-,TGTGCCAGCAGCGACGGGACTAGCGGCCACACAGATACGCAGTATTTT,CASSDGTSGHTDTQYF
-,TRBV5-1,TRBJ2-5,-,TGCGCCAGCAGCTTGTTCTCGTTGGGCCGGTTGGATGAGACCCAGTACTTC,CASSLFSLGRLDETQYF
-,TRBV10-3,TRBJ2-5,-,TGTGCCATCAGTGAGTCTCCTAGTGGAGGCCCCATGGGGGAGACCCAGTACTTC,CAISESPSGGPMGETQYF
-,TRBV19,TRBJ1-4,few,TGTGCCAGCAGTCGGGAGAATGAAAAACTGTTTTTT,CASSRENEKLFF
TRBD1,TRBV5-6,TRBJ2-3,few,TGTGCCAGCAGCCCCGGGACAGGGGGCACAGATACGCAGTATTTT,CASSPGTGGTDTQYF
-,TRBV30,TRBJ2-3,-,TGTGCCTGGAATTTGGGGAGCACAGATACGCAGTATTTT,CAWNLGSTDTQYF
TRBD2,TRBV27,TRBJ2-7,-,TGTGCCAGCAGTTCCGTGACTAGCGGTGCTCCCTACGAGCAGTACTTC,CASSSVTSGAPYEQYF
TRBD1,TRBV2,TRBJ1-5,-,TGTGCCAGCAGTTACGGCCACAGGGGAAATCAGCCCCAGCATTTT,CASSYGHRGNQPQHF
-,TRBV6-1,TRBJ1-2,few,TGTGCCAGCATTCCCGACGCGGGCGGGGGCCGTGGCTACACCTTC,CASIPDAGGGRGYTF
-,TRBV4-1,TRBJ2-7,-,TGCGCCAGCAGCCAAGATCGGACCCGCGAGCAGTACTTC,CASSQDRTREQYF
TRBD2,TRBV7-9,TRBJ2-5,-,TGTGCCAGCAGCGTACAACTAGCGGGGTTTCGAGAGACCCAGTACTTC,CASSVQLAGFRETQYF
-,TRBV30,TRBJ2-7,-,TGTGCCTGGAGTGTAGTCAACCCAAATGGCGGGACGGCCTACGAGCAGTACTTC,CAWSVVNPNGGTAYEQYF
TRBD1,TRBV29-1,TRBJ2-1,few,TGCAGCGTTGAAGATCCAAGCCAGGGGGCCGTCTACAATGAGCAGTTCTTC,CSVEDPSQGAVYNEQFF
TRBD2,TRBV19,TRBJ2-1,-,TGTGCCAGCCAAGCAGGCGGGGGGGCCAATGAGCAGTTCTTC,CASQAGGGANEQFF
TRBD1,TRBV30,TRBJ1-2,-,TGTGCAGGAGGTGGGACAGGCTATGGCTACACCTTC,CAGGGTGYGYTF
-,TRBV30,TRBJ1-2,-,TGTGCCGGATGGAGGGGAGGCTATGGCTACACCTTC,CAGWRGGYGYTF
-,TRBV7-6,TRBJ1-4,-,TGTGCCAGCAGCTTAGGCGGAGGGACTAATGAAAAACTGTTTTTT,CASSLGGGTNEKLFF
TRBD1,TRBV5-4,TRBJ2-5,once,TGTGCCGGCAGCTTCACACCGGGACAGTCATCCGGGACCCAGTACTTC,CAGSFTPGQSSGTQYF
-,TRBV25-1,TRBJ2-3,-,TGTGCCAGCAGTGGCACACAGAAGTATTTT,CASSGTQKYF
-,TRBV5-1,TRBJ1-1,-,TGCGCCAGCAGCTTGGATCGGGGGGTCTGGAGGACTGAAGCTTTCTTT,CASSLDRGVWRTEAFF
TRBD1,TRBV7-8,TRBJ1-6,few,TGTGCCAGCAGCTCCCTGGTCCAGGGGGCTATTTCACCCCTCCGCTTT,CASSSLVQGAISPLRF
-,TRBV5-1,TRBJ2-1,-,TGCGCCAGCAGCTTGGAGAGAATACAACACAATGAGCAGTTCTTC,CASSLERIQHNEQFF
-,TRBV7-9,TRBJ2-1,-,TGTGCCAGCAGCGAGGACGGGAGCTCCTACAATGAGCAGTTCTTC,CASSEDGSSYNEQFF
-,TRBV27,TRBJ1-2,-,TGTGCCAGCAGTTTAAACTCGGGGGGTTCTCATGGCTACACCTTC,CASSLNSGGSHGYTF
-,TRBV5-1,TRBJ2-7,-,TGCGCCAGCAGCGGCGGGGACACCTACGAGCAGTACTTC,CASSGGDTYEQYF
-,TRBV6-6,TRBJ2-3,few,TGTGCCAGCAGTTACTGGGCGGGAAGCACAGATACGCAGTATTTT,CASSYWAGSTDTQYF
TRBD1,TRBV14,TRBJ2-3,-,TGTGCCAGCAGCCCCCCGGGACAGCGCACAGATACGCAGTATTTT,CASSPPGQRTDTQYF
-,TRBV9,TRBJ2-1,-,TGTGCCAGCAGCGCCGGTCCCGGAACGCCTGAGCAGTTCTTC,CASSAGPGTPEQFF
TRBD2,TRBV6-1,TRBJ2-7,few,TGTGCCAGCAGTCCCGCGGGGACTAGCTCCTACGAGCAGTACTTC,CASSPAGTSSYEQYF
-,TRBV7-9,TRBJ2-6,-,TGTGCCCTGCATAGTACGGGGGCCAACGTCCTGACTTTC,CALHSTGANVLTF
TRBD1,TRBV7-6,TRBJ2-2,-,TGTGCCAGCAGCATTGGGGACAGGGCCACCGGGGAGCTGTTTTTT,CASSIGDRATGELFF
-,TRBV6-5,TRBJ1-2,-,TGTGCCAGCAGTTATGGTAGCCGTAACTATGGCTACACCTTC,CASSYGSRNYGYTF
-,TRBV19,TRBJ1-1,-,TGTGCCAGTGCACGAAGGGATCTTACTGAAGCTTTCTTT,CASARRDLTEAFF
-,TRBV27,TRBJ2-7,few,TGTGCCAGCAGTTTATCGGGGTCAGGGGGGTACGAGCAGTACTTC,CASSLSGSGGYEQYF
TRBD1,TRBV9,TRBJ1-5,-,TGTGCCAGCAGCGTAGGACAGGGCGGACAGCCCCAGCATTTT,CASSVGQGGQPQHF
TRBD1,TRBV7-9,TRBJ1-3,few,TGTGCCAGCAGCCAACAGGGGTATACAAACACCATATATTTT,CASSQQGYTNTIYF
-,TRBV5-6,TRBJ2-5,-,TGTGCCAGCAGGGTGGGCCCGGACTCGGAGGACTTC,CASRVGPDSEDF
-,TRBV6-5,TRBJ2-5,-,TGTGCCAGCAGGAGGAAGGAAGAGACCCAGTACTTC,CASRRKEETQYF
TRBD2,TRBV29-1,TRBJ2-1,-,TGCAGCGCCCCGGGACTAGCGGGGACCAATGAGCAGTTCTTC,CSAPGLAGTNEQFF
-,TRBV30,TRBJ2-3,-,TGTGCCTGGAGGGGAGCCAACAGGGACCCCACAGATACGCAGTATTTT,CAWRGANRDPTDTQYF
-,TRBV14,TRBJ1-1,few,TGTGCCAGCAGCCTCGGGACCTACACTGAAGCTTTCTTT,CASSLGTYTEAFF
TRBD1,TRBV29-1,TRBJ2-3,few,TGCAGCGTTGAAGGAGGAACAGGGGGCACAGATACGCAGTATTTT,CSVEGGTGGTDTQYF
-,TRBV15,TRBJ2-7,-,TGTGCCACCAGCCAACAGGTGGACTACGAGCAGTACTTC,CATSQQVDYEQYF
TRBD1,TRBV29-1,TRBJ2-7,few,TGCAGCGTTGTTAGGGACAGCTCCTACGAGCAGTACTTC,CSVVRDSSYEQYF
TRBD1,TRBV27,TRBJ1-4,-,TGTGCCAGCAGGCTAAGAGACAGGGTTGGGGAAAAACTGTTTTTT,CASRLRDRVGEKLFF
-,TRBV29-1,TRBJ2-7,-,TGCAGCGTTGAAGGGGAGGCATACTACGAGCAGTACTTC,CSVEGEAYYEQYF
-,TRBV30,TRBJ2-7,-,TGTGCCTGGAATCCTGGGGGATACTACGAGCAGTACTTC,CAWNPGGYYEQYF
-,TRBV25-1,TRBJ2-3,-,TGTGCCAGCAGTGAACGATTACATACGCAGTATTTT,CASSERLHTQYF
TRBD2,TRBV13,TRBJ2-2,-,TGTGCCAGCAGGCCTCCCCTAGCGGCCCCGAACACCGGGGAGCTGTTTTTT,CASRPPLAAPNTGELFF
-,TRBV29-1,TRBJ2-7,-,TGCAGCGTTGAAGATCAGACCACCGGGAAATCAGCCTACGAGCAGTACTTC,CSVEDQTTGKSAYEQYF
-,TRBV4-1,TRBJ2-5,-,TGCGCCAGCAGCCGGACGGGAAGTGCGTTCGAGACCCAGTACTTC,CASSRTGSAFETQYF
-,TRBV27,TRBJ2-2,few,TGTGCCAGCAGTTTATTGTACAGGGCCACCGGGGAGCTGTTTTTT,CASSLLYRATGELFF